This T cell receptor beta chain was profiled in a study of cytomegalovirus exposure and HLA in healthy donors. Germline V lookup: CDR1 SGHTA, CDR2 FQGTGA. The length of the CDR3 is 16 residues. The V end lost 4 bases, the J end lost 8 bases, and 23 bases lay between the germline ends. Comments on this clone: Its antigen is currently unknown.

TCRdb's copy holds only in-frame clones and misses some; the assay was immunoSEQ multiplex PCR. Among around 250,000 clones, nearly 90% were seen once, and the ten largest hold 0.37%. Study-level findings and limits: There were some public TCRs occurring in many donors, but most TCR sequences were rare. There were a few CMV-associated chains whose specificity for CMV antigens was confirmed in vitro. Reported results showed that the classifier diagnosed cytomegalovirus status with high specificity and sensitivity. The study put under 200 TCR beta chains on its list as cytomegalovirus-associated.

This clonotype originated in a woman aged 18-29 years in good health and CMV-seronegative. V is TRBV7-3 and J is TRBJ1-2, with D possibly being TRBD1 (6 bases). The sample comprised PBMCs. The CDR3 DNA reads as TGTGCCAGCAGCTCGTCCCGGGACAACGACCCGAGAGGCTACACCTTC. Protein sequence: CASSSSRDNDPRGYTF.